The sequence of this T cell receptor beta chain was determined in a study of post-analysis software for immune sequencing data. Study summary: The disease courses spanned relapsing-remitting, secondary progressive and progressive-relapsing forms of multiple sclerosis. Study-level points and caveats: Elevated frequency relative to controls characterized roughly 5 TRBV segments in patients, TRBV5-6, TRBV5-1 and TRBV20-1 among them. The study found significantly lower normalized Chao1 diversity in multiple sclerosis patients than in controls.

Libraries were made from TCR beta cDNA, and they carried unique molecular identifiers. The T cell input of about 0.95 to 11 million gave 400,000 to 500,000 cDNA molecules. TCRdb ran MiXCR on the PCR reads and lists one entry per CDR3 protein. The sample lists some 500,000 distinct CDR3 sequences, under 55% occurring once. This CDR3 has 15 residues. Germline V lookup: CDR1 MDHEN, CDR2 SYDVKM. On this clonotype itself: Its cognate antigen is unknown.

V and J are TRBV28 and TRBJ2-7; 8 nucleotides line up with TRBD2. The J call may not be correct, given that the DNA end is closer to TRBJ2-5. Sequenced sample: blood. The TCR was taken from a girl between 5 and 17 years old with multiple sclerosis. Here the CDR3 reads CASTSPAGGSGTQYF. CDR3 nucleotides: TGTGCCAGCACCTCCCCGGCGGGGGGAAGTGGGACCCAGTACTTC.